Listed below are T cell receptor beta chains from one sample, sequenced in a study of patients and donors after allogeneic stem cell transplantation. A single record per CDR3 protein comes from TCRdb applying MiXCR to the RT-PCR reads. Here the sample spans roughly 200,000 distinct CDR3 sequences, about 37% being singletons. The sequencing sample was made of blood, either unsorted or a sorted T cell fraction (not recorded which). The receptors derive from a human donor who was either an allogeneic HSCT recipient or a stem cell or donor lymphocyte infusion donor (not recorded which). It is not recorded whose cells these are; they may come from a transplant donor. Each CDR3 is given with its conserved first and last residue. A D gene is named only where the DNA matches it firmly. The size of a clone is reported for some rows only, either as once, few or many, or as a class for expanded clones.

v_call	d_call	clone_size	j_call	cdr3_nt	cdr3_aa
TRBV4-2	.	few	TRBJ1-2	TGTGCCAGCAGCCAAGATAGGGGTTCCTATCATGGCTACACCTTC	CASSQDRGSYHGYTF
TRBV12-3/TRBV12-4	.	few	TRBJ2-3	TGTGCCAGCAGTTTAGACGGCGCGGGGGCCACAGATACGCAGTATTTT	CASSLDGAGATDTQYF
TRBV7-6	.	few	TRBJ1-5	TGTGCCAGCAGCTTAGCGGGAGGGGCGGGCAATCAGCCCCAGCATTTT	CASSLAGGAGNQPQHF
TRBV6-6	TRBD1	few	TRBJ1-1	TGTGCCAGCATTACGACAGGGACAGCTTTCTTT	CASITTGTAFF
TRBV4-3	.	.	TRBJ2-3	TGCGCCAGCAGCCAAGATCTCGAAGCTGCGCAGTATTTT	CASSQDLEAAQYF
TRBV2	.	few	TRBJ1-5	TGTGCCAGCATGAGGTTGGCCCAGCATTTT	CASMRLAQHF
TRBV6-1	.	few	TRBJ1-1	TGTGCCAGCAGTGATCATGCCGGGACCGAAGCTTTCTTT	CASSDHAGTEAFF
TRBV12-3/TRBV12-4	.	few	TRBJ1-5	TGTGCCAGCAGTCTGACAGGTTATAGCAATCAGCCCCAGCATTTT	CASSLTGYSNQPQHF
TRBV20-1	.	.	TRBJ1-4	TGCAGTGCTAGAGATCGACACTCCCGGACGGCTAATGAAAAACTGTTTTTT	CSARDRHSRTANEKLFF
TRBV6-1	TRBD1	.	TRBJ2-7	TGTGCCAGCACCAGGACAGGGGTGGGCGAGCAGTACTTC	CASTRTGVGEQYF
TRBV6-1	.	few	TRBJ1-5	TGTGCCAGCAGTGAATTGGGGAGCAATCAGCCCCAGCATTTT	CASSELGSNQPQHF
TRBV6-6	.	.	TRBJ2-5	TGTGCCAGCAGTTACTCGTTAAGCGGAGAGACCCAGTACTTC	CASSYSLSGETQYF
TRBV6-5	.	few	TRBJ1-2	TGTGCCAGCAGTTACAGTCGGGACGGCTATGGCTACACCTTC	CASSYSRDGYGYTF
TRBV20-1	.	.	TRBJ2-7	TGCAGTGCTAGAGCCCCTTTAGTCAGGGATAGAGGCGAGCAGTACTTC	CSARAPLVRDRGEQYF
TRBV5-1	.	.	TRBJ2-5	TGCGCCAGCAGCTTGAGCATCTGGGAGACCCAGTACTTC	CASSLSIWETQYF
TRBV12-3/TRBV12-4	TRBD1	.	TRBJ1-2	TGTGCCACCCATACAGGGGAGGGCTACACCTTC	CATHTGEGYTF
TRBV13	TRBD1	.	TRBJ2-5	TGTGCCAGCAGCCCCCGGGACAGGGAAGAGACCCAGTACTTC	CASSPRDREETQYF
TRBV27	TRBD2	.	TRBJ2-7	TGTGCCAGCAGTTTAATAGCGGGGCGATACGAGCAGTACTTC	CASSLIAGRYEQYF
TRBV6-2/TRBV6-3	.	.	TRBJ1-2	TGTGCCAGCAGTTACCGCCAGGACTATGGCTACACCTTC	CASSYRQDYGYTF
TRBV5-1	.	.	TRBJ2-7	TGCGCCAGCAGCAAGGTGGGGTCCCACGAGCAGTACTTC	CASSKVGSHEQYF
TRBV10-3	.	.	TRBJ1-5	TGTGCCATCAGTGATCCAGGGGCGAGCAATCAGCCCCAGCATTTT	CAISDPGASNQPQHF
TRBV6-1	.	.	TRBJ1-2	TGTGCCAGCAGTGAAGCAGTTGGCTACACCTTC	CASSEAVGYTF
TRBV24-1	TRBD2	few	TRBJ2-2	TGTGCCACCAGTGATTCGGGACTAGCGGGGAACACCGGGGAGCTGTTTTTT	CATSDSGLAGNTGELFF
TRBV6-2/TRBV6-3	.	.	TRBJ1-2	TGTGCCAGCAGCAACACGGCTAACTATGGCTACACCTTC	CASSNTANYGYTF
TRBV7-2	.	few	TRBJ1-2	TGTGCCAGCAGCTTAATCTATGGCTACACCTTC	CASSLIYGYTF
TRBV15	TRBD1	few	TRBJ1-5	TGTGCCACCAGCAGTCGACAGGGAGGAAATCAGCCCCAGCATTTT	CATSSRQGGNQPQHF
TRBV5-5	.	.	TRBJ1-3	TGTGCCAGCCGGAGGTACTCTGGAAACACCATATATTTT	CASRRYSGNTIYF
TRBV6-5	.	.	TRBJ1-6	TGTGCCAGCAGTTACTCGATGTTGGGATATAATTCACCCCTCCACTTT	CASSYSMLGYNSPLHF
TRBV4-1	TRBD2	.	TRBJ2-2	TGCGCCAGCAGCCACGGGGGGGCCGGGGAGCTGTTTTTT	CASSHGGAGELFF
TRBV3-1	.	.	TRBJ1-5	TGTGCCAGCAGCCAAGGGCCGAATCAGCCCCAGCATTTT	CASSQGPNQPQHF
TRBV6-6	.	.	TRBJ2-2	TGTGCCAGCAGTTACCCTTCCGGGGGAGTCGGGGAGCTGTTTTTT	CASSYPSGGVGELFF
TRBV10-3	.	few	TRBJ2-3	TGTGCCACTTCGGGGAGCACAGATACGCAGTATTTT	CATSGSTDTQYF
TRBV20-1	TRBD1	few	TRBJ1-6	TGCAGTGCCATGGACAGGGAGGGTTCACCCCTCCACTTT	CSAMDREGSPLHF
TRBV10-3	.	few	TRBJ1-6	TGTGCCATCAGGTCTCGCGAAGGAGTGGCCCTCCACTTT	CAIRSREGVALHF
TRBV3-1	TRBD1	.	TRBJ1-1	TGTGCCAGCAGCTGGCGGCCAGGGGGACGCGAAGCTTTCTTT	CASSWRPGGREAFF
TRBV4-2	.	.	TRBJ1-1	TGTGCCACCAAACGAAGCGGGAACACTGAAGCTTTCTTT	CATKRSGNTEAFF
TRBV20-1	TRBD2	.	TRBJ2-1	TGCAGTGCTAGGTTTAGCGGGGGGAACAATGAGCAGTTCTTC	CSARFSGGNNEQFF
TRBV5-1	TRBD1	few	TRBJ1-1	TGCGCCAGCAGCTCCGCCTACAGGGGGCTAAGAACTGAAGCTTTCTTT	CASSSAYRGLRTEAFF
TRBV6-6	.	few	TRBJ2-7	TGTGCCAGCAGTGGCGACAGGAACTACGAGCAGTACTTC	CASSGDRNYEQYF
TRBV19	TRBD2	.	TRBJ2-7	TGTGCCAGCACCACGCGGGGGGCTTCCTACGAGCAGTACTTC	CASTTRGASYEQYF
TRBV6-9	TRBD1	few	TRBJ2-7	TGTGCCAGCAGTTATGGGGCAGGGGGCGCGTACGAGCAGTACTTC	CASSYGAGGAYEQYF
TRBV7-9	.	.	TRBJ1-2	TGTGCCAGCAGCCTACAGGGTCCGGATGGCTACACCTTC	CASSLQGPDGYTF
TRBV3-1	TRBD2	.	TRBJ2-3	TGTGCCAGCAGCCAACCCTCCGGGGGGGATACGCAGTATTTT	CASSQPSGGDTQYF
TRBV10-3	.	.	TRBJ2-1	TGTGCCAGCTGGGACGAGGAGTCCTACAATGAGCAGTTCTTC	CASWDEESYNEQFF
TRBV20-1	.	once	TRBJ2-1	TGCAGTGCTAGATCGGTCCGGGGCAATGAGCAGTTCTTC	CSARSVRGNEQFF
TRBV10-3	.	.	TRBJ1-1	TGTGCCATCAGTGTACGAGGTAACACTGAAGCTTTCTTT	CAISVRGNTEAFF
TRBV4-1	.	.	TRBJ1-1	TGCGCCAGCAGCGGCGTCGGGGACACTGAAGCTTTCTTT	CASSGVGDTEAFF
TRBV5-1	.	few	TRBJ1-1	TGCGCCAGCAGCTTGTTCGCCCCGAACACTGAAGCTTTCTTT	CASSLFAPNTEAFF
TRBV29-1	.	few	TRBJ1-4	TGCAGCGCCACTCTACAACAGGGCTGGGAAAAACTGTTTTTT	CSATLQQGWEKLFF
TRBV5-1	.	few	TRBJ1-2	TGCGCCAGCAGCTTCCCTGCGGGAAGTAACTATGGCTACACCTTC	CASSFPAGSNYGYTF
TRBV19	.	once	TRBJ1-1	TGTGCCAGTAGTATGAGACGGGCACCGAACACTGAAGCTTTCTTT	CASSMRRAPNTEAFF
TRBV18	.	many	TRBJ2-6	TGTGCCAGCTCACCTCCCGGGGCCAACGTCCTGACTTTC	CASSPPGANVLTF
TRBV7-6	.	.	TRBJ1-1	TGTGCCAGCAGCTGGTACACGAACACTGAAGCTTTCTTT	CASSWYTNTEAFF